This TCR beta chain was captured by sequencing in a study of vaccination effects on CD4 cells after COVID-19. Note on this clone: Its antigen remains unidentified.

Prior to sequencing, the ViraFEST assay stimulated PBMC with viral peptide pools, which expanded the antigen-specific CD4+ T cells. Having been cultured for approximately ten days, the cells underwent CD4+ T cell isolation. The person acquired a PCR-confirmed SARS-CoV-2 infection between March and December 2020. Assay: immunoSEQ multiplex PCR; the TCRdb copy retains only in-frame clones and omits some. The sample lists fewer than 60,000 clones, 75% to 85% occurring once. The CDR3 covers 15 residues. The germline V gene encodes CDR1 DFQATT and CDR2 SNEGSKA (reference sequence). The V and J ends lost 3 bases and 7 bases, in that order; junction bases with no gene match: 14.

The chain is built from TRBV20-1 and TRBJ2-7, with 8 positions matching TRBD2. Source: CD4+ T cells from PBMCs cultured with HIV peptides, taken before COVID-19 vaccination. As to subset: HIV-1 Nef peptide pool negative control/reference culture. The TCR comes from a human donor who had a prior SARS-CoV-2 infection. This CDR3 is CSASPLAGPGGEQYF. The CDR3 DNA is TGCAGTGCTAGTCCGTTAGCGGGGCCCGGGGGGGAGCAGTACTTC.